This passage covers 9 T cell receptor beta chains from one sample sequenced in a study of blood T cell repertoires in COVID-19. Sequencing was performed with immunoSEQ multiplex PCR; in TCRdb, only in-frame clones are kept and a portion is missing. The sample shows some 270,000 clones, 65% to 85% of them seen only once. The source material was peripheral blood. These receptors were obtained from a woman in her thirties or forties who had recovered from COVID-19.

The chain is built from TRBV10-3 and TRBJ1-5, with D hard to call. Per the germline V gene, CDR1 is ENHRY and CDR2 is SYGVKD. Trimming pared 2 bases from V and 3 bases from J, leaving 8 bases between. The CDR3 has 14 amino acids. Written as DNA, the CDR3 is TGTGCCATCAGTGAGGGCAATCTCAATCAGCCCCAGCATTTT. This encodes CAISEGNLNQPQHF.

CDR3 nucleotides: TGTGCCTGGCACCTAGCGGGGGCCTACAATGAGCAGTTCTTC. Its translation is CAWHLAGAYNEQFF. J is TRBJ2-1 and V is TRBV30; 10 bases are a match to TRBD2. CDR3 length: 14 amino acids. The ends lost 5 bases at V and 2 bases at J; junction bases unmatched: 3. Germline-derived CDR1 and CDR2 are GTSNPN and SVGIG (reference sequence).

This chain connects TRBV5-4 to TRBJ2-7; D is possibly TRBD2 (5 bases). The CDR3 extends over 14 amino acids. CDR1 is SGHNT and CDR2 is YYREEE in the germline V gene (reference sequence). V was clipped by 1 base and J by 9 bases, with 17 bases between them. CDR3 residues: CASSLRGTPTGQYF. The CDR3 DNA is TGTGCCAGCAGCTTGCGGGGAACTCCTACGGGGCAGTACTTC. Supplemented by reference TRBV5-4 and TRBJ2-7, the full variable domain reads ETGVTQSPTHLIKTRGQQVTLRCSSQSGHNTVSWYQQALGQGPQFIFQYYREEENGRGNFPPRFSGLQFPNYSSELNVNALELDDSALYLCASSLRGTPTGQYFGPGTRLTVT.

Notes on this clone: Other DNA sequences of this sample code for an identical CDR3. The J gene is TRBJ2-3, the V gene TRBV24-1; maybe TRBD1 (5 bases). Germline values: CDR1 KGHDR, CDR2 SFDVKD. Trimming cost V 9 bases and J 0 bases, with 6 bases left between them. The CDR3 has 12 residues. The CDR3 is CATGASTDTQYF. The CDR3 DNA reads as TGTGCCACCGGGGCTAGCACAGATACGCAGTATTTT.

V gene TRBV15 combines with J gene TRBJ1-1, with D unclear. The ends were cut back, 3 bases at V and 0 bases at J, with 11 bases in the middle. Germline values: CDR1 LNHNV, CDR2 YYDKDF (reference sequence). The CDR3 runs to 15 residues. In DNA, the CDR3 is TGTGCCACCAGCAGGATAGGCGGGATGAACACTGAAGCTTTCTTT. Translation gives CATSRIGGMNTEAFF.

The chain carries TRBV2 and TRBJ1-1; 9 nucleotides agree with TRBD1. The CDR3 spans 16 residues. Germline V CDR1 and CDR2: SNHLY, FYNNEI. The V and J ends lost 8 bases and 4 bases, in that order; junction bases with no gene match: 14. For the CDR3, the DNA is TGTGCCAGCGCAGACAGGGGGGGAATAGCCGGCACTGAAGCTTTCTTT. Translated: CASADRGGIAGTEAFF.

Details on this clone: Different DNA sequences within this sample yield the same CDR3. V is TRBV7-2 and J is TRBJ1-1; perhaps TRBD1 as D (6 bases). Trimming pared 6 bases from V and 0 bases from J, leaving 11 bases between. Germline-derived CDR1 and CDR2 are SGHTA and FQGNSA. The CDR3 spans 14 residues. The CDR3 protein is CASSEQGMNTEAFF. CDR3 coding DNA: TGTGCCAGCAGTGAACAGGGCATGAACACTGAAGCTTTCTTT. The full variable domain, rest sourced from reference TRBV7-2 and TRBJ1-1, is GAGVSQSPSNKVTEKGKDVELRCDPISGHTALYWYRQSLGQGLEFLIYFQGNSAPDKSGLPSDRFSAERTGGSVSTLTIQRTQQEDSAVYLCASSEQGMNTEAFFGQGTRLTVV.

Here the CDR3 reads CASSPGQGNNEQFF. The CDR3 coding sequence is TGTGCCAGCAGCCCCGGACAGGGAAACAATGAGCAGTTCTTC. This chain connects TRBV7-3 to TRBJ2-1; TRBD1 matches 8 bases. CDR3 length: 14 residues. V shed 5 bases and J 5 bases; nucleotides not matched to a gene: 5. The germline V gene encodes CDR1 SGHTA and CDR2 FQGTGA.

The V gene is TRBV28, the J gene TRBJ1-1; D is perhaps TRBD1 (5 bases). V lost 4 bases and J lost 4, with 10 bases in between. This CDR3 comprises 13 residues. Germline V gene lookup returns CDR1 MDHEN and CDR2 SYDVKM. CDR3 nucleotide sequence: TGTGCCAGCAGTTATGGGGGGGGCACTGAAGCTTTCTTT. Translating gives CASSYGGGTEAFF.